This TCR beta chain emerged from a study of Graves' ophthalmopathy and Graves' hyperthyroidism (dated by TCRdb to 2017 to 2018). Context from the whole study: Peripheral blood was collected at initial diagnosis, prior to any treatment. To tell Graves' ophthalmopathy apart from Graves' hyperthyroidism, and to predict which patients would progress to ophthalmopathy, the study relied on TCR beta repertoire signatures. In total, 135 blood samples were TCR-sequenced: around 42 ophthalmopathy, approximately 75 hyperthyroidism and approximately 17 hyperthyroidism-to-ophthalmopathy patients. To explore V-J signatures that separate ophthalmopathy from hyperthyroidism, a discovery set of 100 patients was enrolled, consisting of about 45 with ophthalmopathy and some 59 with stable hyperthyroidism. For independent validation, a separate cohort was made up of 18 hyperthyroidism patients plus 17 patients who later progressed from hyperthyroidism to ophthalmopathy. In more than five hyperthyroidism patients, T-cell repertoires of thyroid tissue and blood were compared. Once sampling was done, hyperthyroidism patients were given methimazole at a starting dose of 30 mg daily, while ophthalmopathy patients were given high-dose intravenous methylprednisolone. The 75 to 100 discovery patients were randomly split 7:3 into training and test sets.

TCR beta CDR3 regions were amplified from RNA transcripts for repertoire sequencing. The first round was an RT-PCR using HTBI primers with the Qiagen OneStep RT-PCR kit, and this first round was followed by a second-round multiplex PCR, then size selection and purification. The libraries underwent paired-end sequencing with 100 bp reads on an Illumina HiSeq2000. The published analysis was carried out like this. SOAPnuke was used for read processing, and reads with adapters, uncalled bases, a mean Phred below 15, or no exact constant-primer or identifier match were discarded. High-quality paired reads were merged with COPE v1.2.5. Each unique nucleotide sequence was defined as a clonotype, and clonotypes were aligned to IMGT TRB V, D and J references with MiTCR v1.1. Analysis was restricted to V-J combinations with a frequency above 0.0001, which covered 99.2% of repertoires. For each V-J combination, a TCR clonal expansion and chaos score was defined as F50 clonal expansion divided by the chaos observed in the TCRdist matrix. Welch's t-statistics and random forest were used to reduce the features to roughly 14 V-J combinations, which were then used as input to a naive Bayes classifier. The similarity between thyroid and blood repertoires was quantified using the Morisita-Horn index. TCRdb reran the public reads through fastp at Q25 and MiXCR, keeping productive beta chains. Rows with one shared CDR3 protein collapse into an entry with the most common genes and DNA. TCRdb assigned the V and J calls; the authors' analysis was not used. Here the sample has 150,000 to 200,000 distinct CDR3 sequences; 35% to 50% occur a single time. The ten biggest clones cover approximately 8.9% of the sample.

The germline V gene provides CDR1 MDHEN and CDR2 SYDVKM. Trimming costs V 4 bases and J 3 bases, and their ends lie 15 bases apart. Including the terminal cysteine and phenylalanine, the CDR3 comprises 15 residues. Just the 45-base CDR3 DNA is kept, in frame starting at base 1. Ophthalmopathy patients had moderately to severely active disease, Clinical Activity Score of at least 3, NOSPECS grade of at least 4, and disease duration under 3 months. Patients with other autoimmune diseases, uncontrolled infections, pregnancy or lactation were excluded from the study. Clinical symptoms, serum thyroxine, TRAb, thyroid ultrasound and orbital computed tomography formed the basis of the diagnosis. PBMCs were isolated from about 9 ml of fresh peripheral blood by Ficoll-Paque density gradient centrifugation. Trizol reagent was used to extract the total RNA, and its quality was then checked on an Agilent 2100 Bioanalyzer.

The research as a whole found: In validation, the model predicted ophthalmopathy progression with about 71% sensitivity and about 73% specificity; 12 predicted patients were CT-confirmed with GO in a median of about 7.1 months. In cross-validation, the 13-signature model distinguished ophthalmopathy from stable hyperthyroidism with 85% to 90% sensitivity and around 81% specificity, and in the test set the corresponding values were approximately 80% and 68%. No statistical method was used to predetermine the sample size, and group allocation was not hidden from the investigators. Among expanded thyroid clonotypes with frequency above 0.001, most also showed up in blood, which suggests that blood repertoires may reflect the thyroid immune response.

Concerning this clonotype: This receptor's antigen is unknown. No much larger clone is present one base from it, and per-base qualities are unavailable.

This TCR derives from a man aged 30-40 years with Graves' ophthalmopathy. Donor details come from another sample of the same person, matched by shared clones. The sequenced sample was peripheral blood. The rearranged chain carries TRBV28 and TRBJ2-5; the D gene lacks a confident call. The DNA is TGTGCCAGCAGTTCGCGAGGTGCAGTCAAAGAGACCCAGTACTTC. The resulting protein is CASSSRGAVKETQYF.